These 2 T cell receptor beta chains were sequenced from one sample in a study of blood T cell repertoires in COVID-19. TCRdb keeps only in-frame clones here, not all; method: immunoSEQ multiplex PCR. The data show approximately 140,000 clones, just over 85% seen once. Sequencing input: peripheral blood. These TCRs come from a man aged 70-80 years with acute or convalescent COVID-19.

The chain links TRBV5-4 to TRBJ2-7, with 8 bases that match TRBD1. Trimming at V came to 9 bases and at J to 4 bases, leaving 15 bases not matched to a gene. Germline CDR1 reads SGHNT; CDR2 reads YYREEE (reference sequence). The CDR3 totals 15 residues. The CDR3 here is CATGQGGSGGYEQYF. CDR3 coding DNA: TGTGCCACTGGACAGGGTGGGAGCGGAGGTTACGAGCAGTACTTC. The full variable domain, completed using reference TRBV5-4 and TRBJ2-7, is ETGVTQSPTHLIKTRGQQVTLRCSSQSGHNTVSWYQQALGQGPQFIFQYYREEENGRGNFPPRFSGLQFPNYSSELNVNALELDDSALYLCATGQGGSGGYEQYFGPGTRLTVT.

This clone was counted once. The chain combines TRBV6-1 with TRBJ2-7; TRBD2 is a possible D gene (7 bases). CDR3 length equals 14 residues. V lost 3 bases and J 4 bases, leaving 13 bases between the germline ends. Germline V gene data show CDR1 as MNHNS and CDR2 as SASEGT. CDR3: CASSDMGRGYEQYF. In DNA form, the CDR3 reads TGTGCCAGCAGTGATATGGGGAGGGGGTACGAGCAGTACTTC.